Listed here are 25 T cell receptor beta chains from one sample, sequenced in a study of control samples from healthy donors and cancer patients. Method: immunoSEQ multiplex PCR; TCRdb's copy keeps in-frame clones and lacks some. The sample yields some 21,000 clones, around 83% seen once. The sequenced material came from PBMCs. All receptors derive from a man aged 55 to 70 with head and neck cancer.

This chain links TRBV13 with TRBJ2-3, with D possibly TRBD1 on 6 matching bases. The germline V gene has CDR1 PRHDT and CDR2 FYEKMQ (reference sequence). The V end lost 3 bases, the J end lost 1 base, and 8 bases lay between the germline ends. This CDR3 has 14 amino acids. The CDR3 coding sequence is TGTGCCAGCAGCTTTGGGGGCCGCACAGATACGCAGTATTTT. Its translation is CASSFGGRTDTQYF. Variable domain in full (rest from reference TRBV13 and TRBJ2-3): AAGVIQSPRHLIKEKRETATLKCYPIPRHDTVYWYQQGPGQDPQFLISFYEKMQSDKGSIPDRFSAQQFSDYHSELNMSSLELGDSALYFCASSFGGRTDTQYFGPGTRLTVL.

This sequence joins TRBV7-8 and TRBJ1-3, with D perhaps matching TRBD1 (5 bases). Germline assignment: CDR1 SGHVS and CDR2 FQNEAQ. The ends were cut back, 8 bases at V and 0 bases at J, with 14 bases in the middle. The CDR3 is 15 residues long. DNA for the CDR3: TGTGCCAGCCAAAACTGGGGGTACTCTGGAAACACCATATATTTT. Its protein product is CASQNWGYSGNTIYF.

The rearrangement uses TRBV30 and TRBJ1-6; D perhaps matches TRBD1 (5 bases). CDR1 is GTSNPN, CDR2 SVGIG, per germline (reference sequence). The CDR3 spans 13 residues. The V gene lost 1 base and the J gene lost 17 bases, with 18 bases spanning the gap. The CDR3 DNA reads TGTGCCTGGAGTGCTAGCACCGGGACGGCGATCCACTTT. Its translation: CAWSASTGTAIHF.

The rearrangement uses TRBV9 and TRBJ2-2; 9 positions agree with TRBD2. CDR1 is SGDLS and CDR2 is YYNGEE in the germline V gene. Germline trimming cut 7 bases from V and 9 bases from J; bases unmatched to any gene: 10. CDR3 length: 14 amino acids. The CDR3, as DNA: TGTGCCAGCTCACGAATAGCGGGAGAGCGGGAGCTGTTTTTT. Translating gives CASSRIAGERELFF.

The chain is built from TRBV7-3 and TRBJ2-2, with 10 bases matching TRBD1. The CDR3 length is 19 residues. Germline V lookup: CDR1 SGHTA, CDR2 FQGTGA. J gave up 6 bases and V 2 bases, and 15 bases lay outside the gene matches. As DNA, the CDR3 is TGTGCCAGCAGCTTACGGGGAACCCGGGGGACAGGGGACGCCGGGGAGCTGTTTTTT. Its translation is CASSLRGTRGTGDAGELFF.

The chain has TRBV7-8 and TRBJ2-5, with 10 bases lining up with TRBD2. The trim removed 5 bases at V and 6 bases at J, leaving 12 bases unmatched. Germline V CDR1 and CDR2: SGHVS, FQNEAQ. CDR3 length equals 16 residues. The CDR3: CASSPSLAGVRKTQYF. CDR3 DNA: TGTGCCAGCAGCCCGAGCCTAGCGGGAGTACGAAAGACCCAGTACTTC.

The V call is TRBV9, the J call TRBJ2-1; tentative D call: TRBD2 (5 bases). V was pared by 3 bases and J by 1 base, with 11 bases between. Germline V gene data show CDR1 as SGDLS and CDR2 as YYNGEE. CDR3 size: 15 residues. The CDR3 DNA is TGTGCCAGCAGCGCGGCGGGCCTATCCTACAATGAGCAGTTCTTC. The encoded protein is CASSAAGLSYNEQFF. The variable domain in full, with the rest retrieved from reference TRBV9 and TRBJ2-1, is DSGVTQTPKHLITATGQRVTLRCSPRSGDLSVYWYQQSLDQGLQFLIQYYNGEERAKGNILERFSAQQFPDLHSELNLSSLELGDSALYFCASSAAGLSYNEQFFGPGTRLTVL.

The V and J genes are TRBV6-5 and TRBJ1-1; the match to TRBD1 covers 10 bases. This CDR3 has 14 amino acids. V gave up 2 bases and J gave up 5 bases; unmatched junction bases: 2. Germline lookup yields CDR1 MNHEY and CDR2 SVGAGI. The CDR3 loop is CASSYDRGRTEAFF. CDR3 nucleotide sequence: TGTGCCAGCAGTTACGACAGGGGGCGGACTGAAGCTTTCTTT.

The V gene is TRBV19, the J gene TRBJ2-2, with D possibly TRBD1 on 5 matching bases. This CDR3 spans 16 amino acids. CDR1 and CDR2 from the germline V gene are LNHDA and SQIVND (reference sequence). V shed 1 base and J shed 7 bases, with 16 bases lying between them. This CDR3 reads CASSIVEVAGNGELFF. CDR3 bases: TGTGCCAGTAGTATAGTCGAGGTGGCAGGGAACGGGGAGCTGTTTTTT.

V and J are TRBV5-1 and TRBJ2-1; perhaps TRBD1 as D (8 bases). This CDR3 spans 15 amino acids. CDR1 is SGHRS and CDR2 is YFSETQ in the germline V gene. Trimming stripped 4 bases from V and 7 bases from J, with 18 bases between. CDR3 region: CASSAGQGGFNEQFF. The DNA for the CDR3 is TGCGCCAGCAGCGCCGGACAGGGAGGGTTTAATGAGCAGTTCTTC.

The chain couples TRBV23-1 to TRBJ1-2; D is uncertain. TRBV23-1 is designated an ORF whose function remains uncertain. V gave up 4 bases and J gave up 3 bases, with 9 bases separating them. The CDR3 covers 13 residues. The CDR3 nucleotides read TGCGCCAGCAGTCTCCATCCTGACTATGGCTACACCTTC. It specifies CASSLHPDYGYTF.

The J gene is TRBJ2-7, the V gene TRBV2, with D perhaps matching TRBD1 or TRBD2 (6 bases each). Trimming took 4 bases from V and 3 from J, leaving 13 bases between them. Germline lookup yields CDR1 SNHLY and CDR2 FYNNEI. The CDR3 runs to 14 residues. CDR3 in DNA: TGTGCCAGCAGTGCCCGGGGGCAGCTCTACGAGCAGTACTTC. It codes for CASSARGQLYEQYF.

The chain uses TRBV7-9 and TRBJ2-7; D possibly corresponds to TRBD1 (5 bases). Germline values: CDR1 SEHNR, CDR2 FQNEAQ (reference sequence). Deletions cut 1 base from V and 2 bases from J, with 6 bases between. The CDR3 has 13 residues. The CDR3 DNA reads as TGTGCCAGCAGCTTAGAGACAGCCTACGAGCAGTACGTC. Translated: CASSLETAYEQYV.

V and J are TRBV7-2 and TRBJ2-1, with 9 bases identical to TRBD2. The CDR3 consists of 14 residues. V trimming: 6 bases; J trimming: 10 bases; junction bases outside the gene matches: 10. In germline, CDR1 is SGHTA, CDR2 FQGNSA. CDR3 protein: CASRQAGGLSEQFF. DNA of the CDR3: TGTGCCAGCAGGCAAGCGGGAGGCCTGTCGGAGCAGTTCTTC.

In DNA, the CDR3 is TGTGCCAGCTCACCAAGGGCCATACAAGAGACCCAGTACTTC. This encodes CASSPRAIQETQYF. This sequence joins TRBV18 and TRBJ2-5; D gene unclear. The CDR3 has 14 amino acids. CDR1 KGHSH and CDR2 LQKENI come from the germline V gene. Trimming took off 2 bases at V and 2 bases at J, with 9 bases between the two ends.

The CDR3 nucleotides read TGTGCCAGCAGACCCCCCTACAATGAGCAGTTCTTC. This codes for CASRPPYNEQFF. The chain couples TRBV11-3 to TRBJ2-1; D gene unclear. CDR3 length equals 12 residues. V was shortened by 6 bases and J by 2 bases, with 5 bases between the two germline ends. From germline, CDR1 is SGHNT and CDR2 YENEEA.

The chain combines TRBV11-2 with TRBJ1-1, with D uncertain. Germline-derived CDR1 and CDR2 are SGHAT and FQNNGV. This CDR3 comprises 14 residues. V was clipped by 2 bases and J by 1 base, with 8 bases between them. In nucleotides, the CDR3 is TGTGCCAGCAGCTTAATCGGAGCGAACACTGAAGCTTTCTTT. As protein: CASSLIGANTEAFF.

J is TRBJ1-2 and V is TRBV19, with D possibly TRBD1 on 5 matching bases. With 5 bases removed from V and 5 bases from J, the gap between germline ends came to 6 bases. Looked up from germline, CDR1 is LNHDA and CDR2 is SQIVND (reference sequence). The CDR3 is 11 amino acids. CDR3 DNA: TGTGCCAGTAGTGGGGGGTATGGCTACACCTTC. Translating gives CASSGGYGYTF.

The V and J genes are TRBV5-4 and TRBJ1-1; no clear D gene. V gave up 5 bases and J gave up 0 bases, with 8 bases separating them. The CDR3 sequence is 13 residues long. In germline, CDR1 is SGHNT, CDR2 YYREEE (reference sequence). Here the CDR3 DNA reads TGTGCCAGCAGTTTAGATCTGAACACTGAAGCTTTCTTT. Amino acid sequence: CASSLDLNTEAFF.

The chain uses TRBV6-6 and TRBJ1-2; D might be TRBD1 (6 bases). This CDR3 spans 13 amino acids. Germline V CDR1 and CDR2: MNHNY, SVGAGI (reference sequence). V lost 6 bases and J lost 4, with 12 bases in between. The CDR3 region is CASRLQGGYGYTF. The CDR3 nucleotides read TGTGCCAGCAGGCTACAGGGTGGCTATGGCTACACCTTC.

The rearrangement joins TRBV6-5 to TRBJ2-5; the D gene is possibly TRBD2 (6 bases). V dropped 9 bases and J dropped 5 bases, with 13 bases sitting between them. CDR1 and CDR2 from the germline V gene are MNHEY and SVGAGI. The CDR3 loop spans 12 amino acids. The chain's CDR3 is CASRDSGETQYF. The CDR3 nucleotides read TGTGCCAGTAGGGACTCTGGGGAGACCCAGTACTTC.

The J gene is TRBJ1-2, the V gene TRBV4-1; D ambiguous. The CDR3 has 13 residues. The germline V gene has CDR1 MGHRA and CDR2 YSYEKL. V dropped 4 bases and J dropped 3 bases, with 9 bases sitting between them. CDR3 bases: TGCGCCAGCAGCCCTGTCATTCACTATGGCTACACCTTC. Its translation is CASSPVIHYGYTF.

V usage is TRBV3-1 (or the pseudogene TRBV3-2) and J usage is TRBJ1-1, with D possibly being TRBD1 (5 bases). The CDR3 spans 13 residues. The germline CDR1 and CDR2 sequences are LGHDT and YNNKEL (reference sequence). Trimming shortened V by 0 bases and J by 11 bases, and 13 bases separated the two germline ends. This CDR3 reads CASSQDEGKGAFF. The CDR3 DNA follows: TGTGCCAGCAGCCAAGATGAGGGGAAGGGGGCTTTCTTT.

V gene TRBV20-1 combines with J gene TRBJ2-1; tentatively, D is TRBD1 (6 bases). V shed 3 bases and J shed 5 bases, with 20 bases lying between them. Germline V gives CDR1 DFQATT, CDR2 SNEGSKA (reference sequence). The CDR3 has 16 amino acids. CDR3 DNA sequence: TGCAGTGCTAGTTCCCTCGAGGGGGACCTAAACAATGAGCAGTTCTTC. Translation gives CSASSLEGDLNNEQFF.

The table lists this clone with a count of one. V usage is TRBV27 and J usage is TRBJ2-7; 7 bases match TRBD1. The CDR3 is 13 amino acids. Germline assignment: CDR1 MNHEY and CDR2 SMNVEV (reference sequence). The trim removed 8 bases at V and 3 bases at J, leaving 7 bases unmatched. The CDR3 here is CASGTAPFYEQYV. For the CDR3, the DNA is TGTGCCAGCGGGACAGCCCCTTTCTACGAGCAGTACGTC.